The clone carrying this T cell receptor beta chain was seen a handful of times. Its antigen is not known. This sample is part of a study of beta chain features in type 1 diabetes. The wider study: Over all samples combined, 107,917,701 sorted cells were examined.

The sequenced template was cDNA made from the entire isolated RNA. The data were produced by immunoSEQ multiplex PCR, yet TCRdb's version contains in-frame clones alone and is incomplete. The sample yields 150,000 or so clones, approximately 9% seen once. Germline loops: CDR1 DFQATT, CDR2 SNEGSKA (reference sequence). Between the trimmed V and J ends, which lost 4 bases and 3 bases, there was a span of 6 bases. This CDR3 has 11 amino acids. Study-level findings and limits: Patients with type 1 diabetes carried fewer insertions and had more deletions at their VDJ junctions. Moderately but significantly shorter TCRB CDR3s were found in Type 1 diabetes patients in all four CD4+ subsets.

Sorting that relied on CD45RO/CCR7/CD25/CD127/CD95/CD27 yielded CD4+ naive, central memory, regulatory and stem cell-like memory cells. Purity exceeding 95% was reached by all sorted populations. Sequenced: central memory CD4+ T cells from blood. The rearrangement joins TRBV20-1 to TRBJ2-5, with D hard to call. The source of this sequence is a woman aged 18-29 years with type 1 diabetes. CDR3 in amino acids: CSATREETQYF. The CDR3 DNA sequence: TGCAGTGCTACTAGAGAAGAGACCCAGTACTTC.